The subject of this entry is one T cell receptor beta chain. This specimen belongs to a study of Graves' ophthalmopathy and Graves' hyperthyroidism. RNA transcripts were the source from which TCR beta CDR3 regions were amplified. HTBI-primed RT-PCR formed the first round, and a multiplex PCR formed the second. TCRdb redid the calling of the multiplex PCR reads with MiXCR, one entry per CDR3 protein. Of hundreds of thousands of distinct CDR3 sequences in the sample, about 24% were seen once. Trimming took 3 bases from V and 5 from J, leaving 13 bases between them. The CDR3 extends over 14 amino acids. In germline, CDR1 is LGHNT, CDR2 FRNRAP. A diagnosis was made from clinical symptoms together with serum thyroxine, TRAb, thyroid ultrasound and orbital computed tomography.

This sequence was found in a woman between 18 and 29 years old with stable Graves' hyperthyroidism. Some clones in this sample may be carry-over from other donors' samples. The chain recombines TRBV12-5 with TRBJ1-2; the D gene is possibly TRBD1 (6 bases). The specimen was peripheral blood. The CDR3 coding sequence is TGTGCTAGTGGTTTCCGGGACACTCCATATGGCTACACCTTC. This translates into CASGFRDTPYGYTF. Full variable domain (missing parts from reference TRBV12-5 and TRBJ1-2): DARVTQTPRHKVTEMGQEVTMRCQPILGHNTVFWYRQTMMQGLELLAYFRNRAPLDDSGMPKDRFSAEMPDATLATLKIQPSEPRDSAVYFCASGFRDTPYGYTFGSGTRLTVV.